The rows below give T cell receptor beta chains drawn from one sample of a study of T cell clonotyping in hematopoietic cell transplantation. Repertoires were generated with immunoSEQ multiplex PCR, while TCRdb's copy carries only in-frame clones and drops some. The sample holds roughly 5,300 clones; 66% are singletons and the top ten take about 29%. The sample here was PBMCs, taken 180 days after allogeneic stem cell transplant. All receptors come from a male patient in his fifties or sixties who had an allogeneic stem cell transplant from an unrelated donor, so the T cells may come from the graft donor. Some clones in this sample may be carry-over from other donors' samples. Both conserved end residues are part of each CDR3. The D gene is left open where the match is weak. Rows may omit the clone size; those that give it use once, few, many or a size class.

d_gene: TRBD1; abundance: few; j_gene: TRBJ1-2; v_gene: TRBV29-1; CDR3nt: TGCAGCGTTATTAACAGGGGCCCCTATGGCTACACCTTC; CDR3aa: CSVINRGPYGYTF
d_gene: -; abundance: -; j_gene: TRBJ2-1; v_gene: TRBV7-2; CDR3nt: TGTGCCAGCAGCTCTCTCAATGAGCAGTTCTTC; CDR3aa: CASSSLNEQFF
d_gene: TRBD1; abundance: -; j_gene: TRBJ1-2; v_gene: TRBV27; CDR3nt: TGTGCCAGCAGTCCCGGGACAGGGCTCAGGACTGGCTACACCTTC; CDR3aa: CASSPGTGLRTGYTF
d_gene: TRBD1; abundance: -; j_gene: TRBJ2-7; v_gene: TRBV4-3; CDR3nt: TGCGCCAGCAGCCAGGGGGGGACAGGGGGCTACGAGCAGTACTTC; CDR3aa: CASSQGGTGGYEQYF
d_gene: -; abundance: -; j_gene: TRBJ1-1; v_gene: TRBV6-4; CDR3nt: TGTGCCAGCAGTGACATCCCGAACACTGAAGCTTTCTTT; CDR3aa: CASSDIPNTEAFF
d_gene: -; abundance: -; j_gene: TRBJ2-6; v_gene: TRBV6-1; CDR3nt: TGTGCCAGCAGTGTAGGGTCTGGGGCCAACGTCCTGACTTTC; CDR3aa: CASSVGSGANVLTF
d_gene: TRBD1; abundance: few; j_gene: TRBJ1-2; v_gene: TRBV19; CDR3nt: TGTGCCAGTAGTGGCGGGACAGGCCTAAACTATGGCTACACCTTC; CDR3aa: CASSGGTGLNYGYTF
d_gene: -; abundance: -; j_gene: TRBJ1-5; v_gene: TRBV6-5; CDR3nt: TGTGCCAGCAGCCCCGGGAGGGGGAATCAGCCCCAGCATTTT; CDR3aa: CASSPGRGNQPQHF
d_gene: -; abundance: -; j_gene: TRBJ1-2; v_gene: TRBV27; CDR3nt: TGTGCCAGCAGTTTGATAGCGGGGATTAACTATGGCTACACCTTC; CDR3aa: CASSLIAGINYGYTF
d_gene: TRBD1; abundance: few; j_gene: TRBJ2-7; v_gene: TRBV10-3; CDR3nt: TGTGCCATCAGTGGCGAAGACAGGGTAGCGATCGAGCAGTACTTC; CDR3aa: CAISGEDRVAIEQYF
d_gene: -; abundance: few; j_gene: TRBJ2-1; v_gene: TRBV21-1; CDR3nt: TGTGCCAGCAGCAGATGCCCTCTAGCAGGGGAGCAGTTCTTC; CDR3aa: CASSRCPLAGEQFF
d_gene: TRBD1; abundance: -; j_gene: TRBJ1-2; v_gene: TRBV7-9; CDR3nt: TGTGCCAGCAGCCCCGGACAGGGGGACTATGGCTACACCTTC; CDR3aa: CASSPGQGDYGYTF
d_gene: TRBD1; abundance: -; j_gene: TRBJ2-7; v_gene: TRBV9; CDR3nt: TGTGCCAGCGGGTTGGGTGAGGCAGGGGGCGCCTACGAGCAGTACTTC; CDR3aa: CASGLGEAGGAYEQYF